Below, 25 T cell receptor beta chains from the same sample are listed, as sequenced in a study of multiple sclerosis patients with progressive multifocal leukoencephalopathy. The data were produced by immunoSEQ multiplex PCR, yet TCRdb's version contains in-frame clones alone and is incomplete. The sample includes some 30,000 clones, about 85% of them seen just once. Time point described: time of PML onset. Material: PBMCs, obtained from a patient treated with natalizumab. These receptors were collected from a woman under 40 with progressive multifocal leukoencephalopathy.

The V gene is TRBV27, the J gene TRBJ2-2, with 8 bases that match TRBD2. CDR3 length: 16 amino acids. V trimming: 1 base; J trimming: 1 base; junction bases outside the gene matches: 2. Germline CDR1 and CDR2: MNHEY and SMNVEV (reference sequence). The CDR3 here is CASSLFAGGNTGELFF. CDR3 sequence (DNA): TGTGCCAGCAGTTTATTTGCGGGGGGGAACACCGGGGAGCTGTTTTTT.

The gene calls are TRBV4-2 and TRBJ2-5; 9 bases align to TRBD2. The CDR3 is 15 amino acids. Germline CDR1 reads LGHNA; CDR2 reads YNFKEQ. J lost 1 base, V lost 0 bases, and 0 bases had no gene match. CDR3 sequence (DNA): TGTGCCAGCAGCCAAGAGCGGGGGGGCCAAGAGACCCAGTACTTC. Translating it yields CASSQERGGQETQYF.

This clone has a single count. The chain uses TRBV7-2 and TRBJ2-2; 8 positions match TRBD2. Germline V CDR1 and CDR2: SGHTA, FQGNSA. There are 17 residues in the CDR3. The junction had 15 bases not matched to a gene; V was cut back by 5 bases and J by 7 bases. This CDR3 reads CASSPPHGTSLLGELFF. The CDR3 DNA reads TGTGCCAGCAGCCCCCCCCACGGGACTAGTCTCCTCGGGGAGCTGTTTTTT.

The gene calls are TRBV19 and TRBJ1-6; 7 bases match TRBD1. CDR1 is LNHDA, CDR2 SQIVND, per germline (reference sequence). This CDR3 comprises 15 residues. V was clipped by 4 bases and J by 9 bases; unmatched bases: 9. CDR3 sequence reads: CASSTLTGPGSPLHF. The CDR3 DNA sequence: TGTGCCAGTAGTACCCTGACAGGGCCCGGTTCACCCCTCCACTTT.

This clone was seen only a few times. V is TRBV15 and J is TRBJ2-7, with D perhaps matching TRBD1 (6 bases). The CDR3 covers 16 residues. Germline-derived CDR1 and CDR2 are LNHNV and YYDKDF (reference sequence). Trimming shortened V by 3 bases and J by 5 bases, and 20 bases separated the two germline ends. The CDR3 spells CATSRNRVGAPNEQYF. For the CDR3, the DNA is TGTGCCACCAGCAGGAACAGGGTGGGGGCCCCGAACGAGCAGTACTTC.

This rearrangement joins TRBV15 to TRBJ2-6, with D unresolved. Germline lookup yields CDR1 LNHNV and CDR2 YYDKDF (reference sequence). V lost 0 bases, J lost 0 bases, and 3 bases lay in between. The CDR3 covers 15 residues. The CDR3 protein is CATSRDHSGANVLTF. The CDR3, as DNA: TGTGCCACCAGCAGAGATCACTCTGGGGCCAACGTCCTGACTTTC.

The chain links TRBV7-8 to TRBJ1-1; TRBD1 matches 11 bases. After removal of 4 bases from V and 8 bases from J, the junction contained 3 bases not matched to a gene. This CDR3 has 13 residues. CDR1 and CDR2 from the germline V gene are SGHVS and FQNEAQ. In DNA form, the CDR3 reads TGTGCCAGCAGCTGGGACAGGGGGTCGGAAGCTTTCTTT. This encodes CASSWDRGSEAFF.

The chain employs TRBV4-1 and TRBJ2-3; 7 bases agree with TRBD2. J was trimmed by 0 bases and V by 1 base; bases with no gene match: 4. The CDR3 spans 16 residues. Germline-derived CDR1 and CDR2 are MGHRA and YSYEKL. The CDR3 region has the DNA TGCGCCAGCAGCCAAGGACTAGCCGGGAGCACAGATACGCAGTATTTT. Translated, it gives CASSQGLAGSTDTQYF.

This sequence joins TRBV7-9 and TRBJ2-7, with 9 bases lining up with TRBD1. The germline V gene encodes CDR1 SEHNR and CDR2 FQNEAQ (reference sequence). V was clipped by 5 bases and J by 4 bases; unmatched bases: 15. This CDR3 comprises 17 residues. The CDR3: CASSRLTGGEGSYEQYF. CDR3 coding DNA: TGTGCCAGCAGCCGACTAACAGGGGGCGAGGGGTCGTACGAGCAGTACTTC.

This chain connects TRBV14 to TRBJ2-3; TRBD2 might be the D (6 bases). V was cut by 3 bases and J by 6 bases, with 7 bases left in between. There are 12 residues in the CDR3. Germline loops: CDR1 SGHDN, CDR2 FVKESK. The DNA for the CDR3 is TGTGCCAGCAGCCACGGGAGCGATACGCAGTATTTT. Translated: CASSHGSDTQYF.

This chain connects TRBV30 to TRBJ1-5, with 7 positions matching TRBD1. Germline V gives CDR1 GTSNPN, CDR2 SVGIG (reference sequence). V was pared by 2 bases and J by 5 bases, with 3 bases of the junction left unmatched. This CDR3 has 13 amino acids. The CDR3, as DNA: TGTGCCTGGAGTAGGCAGGGGGATCAGCCCCAGCATTTT. As protein: CAWSRQGDQPQHF.

This clone showed up just a few times. The genes are TRBV6-5 and TRBJ1-1; no reliable D call. The V gene lost 2 bases and the J gene lost 11 bases, with 9 bases spanning the gap. The CDR3 length is 11 residues. Germline V gene data show CDR1 as MNHEY and CDR2 as SVGAGI. CDR3 coding DNA: TGTGCCAGCAGTTACGGACTAGATGCTTTCTTT. It codes for CASSYGLDAFF.

This clone was detected only a few times. The rearrangement uses TRBV6-1 and TRBJ2-2; 8 bases are shared with TRBD1. The CDR3 consists of 13 residues. Germline CDR1 MNHNS, CDR2 SASEGT. In DNA, the CDR3 is TGTGCGAGCCTGGACAGGGAGGCCGGGGAGCTGTTTTTT. Protein sequence: CASLDREAGELFF.

The CDR3, as DNA: TGTGCCATCAGTGAACCCATGACAGGGCAAGAGACCCAGTACTTC. Protein sequence: CAISEPMTGQETQYF. This chain links TRBV10-3 with TRBJ2-5; 7 bases align to TRBD1. Trimming took 3 bases from V and 2 from J; bases not matched to a gene: 6. The CDR3 spans 15 residues. Germline V CDR1 and CDR2: ENHRY, SYGVKD.

Only one count was recorded for this clone. The V and J genes are TRBV7-9 and TRBJ2-5, with 9 bases lining up with TRBD1. The DNA end is a closer match to TRBJ2-7, so the J assignment may be wrong. Germline loops: CDR1 SEHNR, CDR2 FQNEAQ (reference sequence). CDR3 length: 14 residues. CDR3 residues: CASSLGTGFYEQYF. The CDR3 bases are TGTGCCAGCAGCTTGGGGACAGGGTTTTACGAGCAGTACTTC.

Details on this clone: The same CDR3 arises from other DNA sequences in this sample as well. The chain links TRBV5-1 to TRBJ2-5, with TRBD2 matching 7 bases. The germline CDR1 and CDR2 sequences are SGHRS and YFSETQ. Trimming took 0 bases from V and 4 from J; bases not matched to a gene: 3. CDR3 size: 14 residues. DNA for the CDR3: TGCGCCAGCAGCTTGGAATTAGCGGGAGAGACCCAGTACTTC. Encoded protein: CASSLELAGETQYF.

The chain carries TRBV5-8 and TRBJ2-3; D may be TRBD2 (5 bases). There are 16 residues in the CDR3. V lost 0 bases to trimming and J lost 0 bases, with 11 bases between them. Germline V gives CDR1 SGHTS, CDR2 YDEGEE. Here the CDR3 reads CASSLGTRSSTDTQYF. For the CDR3, the DNA is TGTGCCAGCAGCTTGGGTACTAGAAGTAGCACAGATACGCAGTATTTT.

CDR3 bases: TGTGCCAGCAGTGGGACTAGCGGGGGTATTGGTGAGCAGTTCTTC. The encoded protein is CASSGTSGGIGEQFF. The chain carries TRBV2 and TRBJ2-1, with TRBD2 matching over 13 bases. The CDR3 has 15 residues. V was pared by 4 bases and J by 9 bases, with 6 bases of the junction left unmatched. In germline, CDR1 is SNHLY, CDR2 FYNNEI.

CDR3 in amino acids: CASTPNGPNTGELFF. CDR3 sequence (DNA): TGTGCCAGCACCCCTAACGGGCCGAACACCGGGGAGCTGTTTTTT. This rearrangement joins TRBV7-3 to TRBJ2-2; D is ambiguous. CDR1 and CDR2 from the germline V gene are SGHTA and FQGTGA. The CDR3 contains 15 residues. Trimming took off 7 bases at V and 0 bases at J, with 12 bases between the two ends.

This clone appeared a few times. V usage is TRBV6-1 and J usage is TRBJ2-7, with 11 bases aligning to TRBD2. The germline CDR1 and CDR2 sequences are MNHNS and SASEGT. The CDR3 is 16 residues long. J lost 0 bases, V lost 4 bases, and 5 bases had no gene match. CDR3 amino acids: CASSGLAGRSSYEQYF. CDR3 nucleotides: TGTGCCAGCAGTGGACTAGCGGGGAGAAGCTCCTACGAGCAGTACTTC.

The chain uses TRBV4-2 and TRBJ2-3, with D possibly matching TRBD2 (6 bases). The V gene's germline CDR1 is LGHNA and CDR2 YNFKEQ. The V end was cut by 1 base, the J end by 0 bases, with 14 bases between. This CDR3 has 17 amino acids. The CDR3, as DNA: TGTGCCAGCAGCCAAGGGGTTGGCGGGGAAAGCACAGATACGCAGTATTTT. This translates into CASSQGVGGESTDTQYF.

The chain is built from TRBV5-4 and TRBJ2-5; tentative D call: TRBD1 (6 bases). Judging by the DNA end, TRBJ2-7 fits better; the J call may be wrong. The CDR3 spans 13 residues. Looked up from germline, CDR1 is SGHNT and CDR2 is YYREEE (reference sequence). CDR3 DNA sequence: TGTGCCAGCAGCGCCAACAGGGACTACGAGCAGTACTTC. It encodes CASSANRDYEQYF.

The chain employs TRBV28 and TRBJ2-5; 10 bases match TRBD1. V trimming: 4 bases; J trimming: 5 bases; junction bases outside the gene matches: 7. Germline assignment: CDR1 MDHEN and CDR2 SYDVKM. The CDR3 has 15 residues. The CDR3 reads CASSSTGTGAETQYF. The CDR3 bases are TGTGCCAGCAGTTCGACCGGGACAGGGGCCGAGACCCAGTACTTC.

The rearrangement uses TRBV19 and TRBJ2-4; D is undetermined. CDR1 and CDR2 from the germline V gene are LNHDA and SQIVND (reference sequence). Trimming took off 3 bases at V and 1 base at J, with 13 bases between the two ends. The CDR3 extends over 16 amino acids. The CDR3 DNA sequence: TGTGCCAGTAGTATCATGGGGTTGGATGCCAAAAACATTCAGTACTTC. This encodes CASSIMGLDAKNIQYF.

This sequence joins TRBV5-4 and TRBJ2-7; tentatively, D is TRBD2 (5 bases). Looked up from germline, CDR1 is SGHNT and CDR2 is YYREEE (reference sequence). Trimming removed 4 bases from V and 0 bases from J, with 8 bases in between. CDR3 length equals 13 residues. The DNA for the CDR3 is TGTGCCAGCAGCAGCGACTACTCCTACGAGCAGTACTTC. It translates to CASSSDYSYEQYF.